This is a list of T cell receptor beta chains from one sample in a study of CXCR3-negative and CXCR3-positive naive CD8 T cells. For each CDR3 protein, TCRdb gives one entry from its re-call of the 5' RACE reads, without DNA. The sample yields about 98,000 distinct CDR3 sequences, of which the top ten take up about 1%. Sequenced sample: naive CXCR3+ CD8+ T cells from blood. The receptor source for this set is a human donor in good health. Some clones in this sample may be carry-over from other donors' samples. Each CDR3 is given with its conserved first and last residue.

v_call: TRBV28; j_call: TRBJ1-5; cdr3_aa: CASSLGGLSNQPQHF
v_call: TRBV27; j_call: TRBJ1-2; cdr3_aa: CASSLSTGLTRDGYTF
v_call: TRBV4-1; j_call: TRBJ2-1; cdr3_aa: CASSQVLGQGPNEKFF
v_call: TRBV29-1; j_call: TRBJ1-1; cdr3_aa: CSVAVRNTEAFF
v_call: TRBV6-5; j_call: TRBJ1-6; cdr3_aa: CASSQDFYNSPLHF
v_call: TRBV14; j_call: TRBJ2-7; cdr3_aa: CASSQLGQLSYEQYF
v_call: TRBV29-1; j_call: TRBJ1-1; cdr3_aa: CSVVGTEPEAFF
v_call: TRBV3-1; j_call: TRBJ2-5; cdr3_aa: CASSQVAGGTTEFQETQYF
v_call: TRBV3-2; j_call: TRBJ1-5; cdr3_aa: CASSQELEEVQPQHF
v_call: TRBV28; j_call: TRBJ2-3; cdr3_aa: CASSLALARADTQYF
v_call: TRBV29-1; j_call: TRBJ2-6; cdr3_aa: CSVERRTENSGANVLTF
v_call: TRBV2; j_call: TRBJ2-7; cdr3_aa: CASSEGSGSYEQYF
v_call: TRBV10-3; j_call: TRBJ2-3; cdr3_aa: CAIRRPEDTQYF
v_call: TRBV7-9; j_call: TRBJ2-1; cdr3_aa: CASSPAGTVTYNEQFF
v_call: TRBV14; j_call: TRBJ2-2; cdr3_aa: CASSLPGQINTGELFF
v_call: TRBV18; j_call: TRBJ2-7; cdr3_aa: CASSPRETPIRYEQYF